This T cell receptor beta chain appears in the sequencing data of a study of immune evolution from preneoplasia to lung adenocarcinoma. Remarks on this clone: Its antigen is not known.

Clones were read by immunoSEQ multiplex PCR, and TCRdb kept only the in-frame ones, dropping some. Counted here are a few thousand clones, over 70% occurring once; the ten biggest clones make up under 9.5%. The CDR3 sequence is 14 residues long. Germline CDR1 MGHRA, CDR2 YSYEKL. Trimming shortened V by 0 bases and J by 4 bases, and 7 bases separated the two germline ends. Patient tissue came from resections in Japan or China, 2014–2017. Each case's diagnosis was confirmed by two pathologists on H&E. Broader study findings: From normal lung to invasive adenocarcinoma, top clone frequencies appeared to decrease.

The receptor comes from a donor at least 70 years old with lung adenocarcinoma. The chain employs TRBV4-1 and TRBJ1-5; D is possibly TRBD1 (5 bases). The sequenced sample was FFPE adjacent normal lung tissue. CDR3 nucleotide sequence: TGCGCCAGCAGCCAAGAGAGGGGTAATCAGCCCCAGCATTTT. Its protein product is CASSQERGNQPQHF.